Sequencing of this T cell receptor beta chain was carried out in a study of spatial heterogeneity in lung cancer. The overall study: In tumor regions TCR transcript counts correlated strongly with a matched bulk RNA-seq T cell module score. Findings of the study overall: Higher tumor mutation counts went along with higher counts of expanded intratumoral alpha and beta TCRs.

In the library, each TCR cDNA molecule bore its own unique molecular identifier. MiXCR, run by TCRdb on the 5' RACE reads, gives a single entry per CDR3 protein. The repertoire holds about 16,000 distinct CDR3 sequences, around 7.1% seen once, with around 19% in the top ten. Time point described: sample taken at primary tumor resection. Whole RNA, isolated from tumor, nontumor lung or frozen PBMC, was sequenced without prior sorting. In regard to this clonotype: Its antigen is not known. This beta chain is an off-target read within a library intended for alpha chains, so its frequency means little.

Germline assignment: CDR1 ENHRY and CDR2 SYGVKD. The CDR3 has 12 amino acids. V was shortened by 0 bases and J by 2 bases, with 0 bases between the two germline ends. Sequencing used lung tumor tissue, obtained at surgery. This receptor was identified in a female donor with early-stage non-small cell lung cancer. The J gene is TRBJ2-3, the V gene TRBV10-3, with D unclear. DNA of the CDR3: TGTGCCATCAGTGAGTCCACAGATACGCAGTATTTT. The encoded protein is CAISESTDTQYF.